The next 12 T cell receptor beta chains were all read from a single sample in a study of T cell repertoires in ileal Crohn's disease. The protocol was immunoSEQ multiplex PCR, while the TCRdb copy is restricted to in-frame clones and leaves out a portion. The data show about 14,000 clones, 65% to 85% seen once. Source material: ileal tissue. These receptor sequences come from an adult with Crohn's disease.

The chain uses TRBV2 and TRBJ2-5; no firm D call. V was trimmed by 7 bases and J by 3 bases, leaving 6 bases between them. The CDR3 spans 11 residues. Germline V gene data show CDR1 as SNHLY and CDR2 as FYNNEI. The chain's CDR3 is CASTQKETQYF. The DNA for the CDR3 is TGTGCCAGCACCCAGAAAGAGACCCAGTACTTC.

The genes are TRBV5-1 and TRBJ2-3, with D unresolved. The CDR3 sequence is 17 residues long. The ends were cut back, 1 base at V and 2 bases at J, with 17 bases in the middle. The V gene's germline CDR1 is SGHRS and CDR2 YFSETQ. DNA for the CDR3: TGCGCCAGCAGCTTGCAGAAGGCGGTCGCTTACACAGATACGCAGTATTTT. Amino acids: CASSLQKAVAYTDTQYF.

V usage is TRBV10-1 and J usage is TRBJ2-2; D call uncertain. Germline V gives CDR1 WNHNN, CDR2 SYGVQD (reference sequence). The CDR3 length is 16 residues. The V end was cut by 2 bases, the J end by 6 bases, with 16 bases between. The CDR3 protein is CASSEHPKSGSGELFF. The CDR3 coding sequence is TGCGCCAGCAGTGAGCACCCGAAATCCGGGTCCGGGGAGCTGTTTTTT.

The CDR3 bases are TGTGCCAGCAGGCCCGGGAGTAACTATGGCTACACCTTC. This encodes CASRPGSNYGYTF. The chain joins TRBV6-5 to TRBJ1-2; D is uncertain. Germline V gene data show CDR1 as MNHEY and CDR2 as SVGAGI. V lost 6 bases to trimming and J lost 1 base, with 9 bases between them. The CDR3 totals 13 residues.

The chain uses TRBV18 and TRBJ2-7, with 7 bases fitting TRBD1. The germline gives CDR1 KGHSH, CDR2 LQKENI. The CDR3 loop spans 15 amino acids. Trimming took 3 bases from V and 1 from J; bases not matched to a gene: 6. In nucleotides, the CDR3 is TGTGCCAGCTCACCCCAGGGGGAACGATCCTACGAGCAGTACTTC. Protein: CASSPQGERSYEQYF.

This chain uses TRBV5-1 with TRBJ1-2, with 9 positions matching TRBD1. Losses at the gene ends were 4 bases for V and 4 bases for J; bases not matched to a gene: 2. This CDR3 region has 13 residues. Germline lookup yields CDR1 SGHRS and CDR2 YFSETQ. The CDR3: CASSADRGYGYTF. As DNA, the CDR3 is TGCGCCAGCAGCGCGGACAGGGGCTATGGCTACACCTTC. The full variable domain, its missing parts supplied by reference TRBV5-1 and TRBJ1-2, is KAGVTQTPRYLIKTRGQQVTLSCSPISGHRSVSWYQQTPGQGLQFLFEYFSETQRNKGNFPGRFSGRQFSNSRSEMNVSTLELGDSALYLCASSADRGYGYTFGSGTRLTVV.

The chain employs TRBV25-1 and TRBJ1-2; the D gene is possibly TRBD1 (6 bases). The V and J ends lost 7 bases and 3 bases respectively, with 12 bases between them. This CDR3 contains 13 residues. In germline, CDR1 is MGHDK, CDR2 SYGVNS. The CDR3 loop reads CASTDGQYYGYTF. The CDR3 DNA follows: TGTGCCAGCACCGACGGACAGTACTATGGCTACACCTTC.

The chain joins TRBV6-6 to TRBJ1-1; D is perhaps TRBD1 (6 bases). The V gene's germline CDR1 is MNHNY and CDR2 SVGAGI (reference sequence). V gave up 2 bases and J gave up 3 bases, with 7 bases separating them. The CDR3 runs 13 residues. The DNA for the CDR3 is TGTGCCAGCAGTTACACAGGGTACACTGAAGCTTTCTTT. It translates to CASSYTGYTEAFF.

This chain uses TRBV7-2 with TRBJ2-1, with 8 positions matching TRBD2. The CDR3 has 13 residues. The ends lost 1 base at V and 12 bases at J; junction bases unmatched: 5. In germline, CDR1 is SGHTA, CDR2 FQGNSA. This CDR3 reads CASSLGWAGGQFF. CDR3 sequence (DNA): TGTGCCAGCAGCTTAGGTTGGGCGGGGGGGCAGTTCTTC.

The chain carries TRBV7-3 and TRBJ2-2, with 12 bases lining up with TRBD2. Germline V gene data show CDR1 as SGHTA and CDR2 as FQGTGA. This CDR3 has 16 amino acids. The V and J ends lost 2 bases and 5 bases, in that order; junction bases with no gene match: 3. The CDR3, as DNA: TGTGCCAGCAGCTTACCCGGACTAGCGGGAACCGGGGAGCTGTTTTTT. It specifies CASSLPGLAGTGELFF.

The gene calls are TRBV27 and TRBJ2-2; possibly TRBD1 for D (6 bases). Between the trimmed V and J ends, which lost 3 bases and 4 bases, there was a span of 15 bases. The CDR3 sequence is 16 residues long. Germline CDR1 and CDR2: MNHEY and SMNVEV (reference sequence). The CDR3 region is CASSFLRQAGTGELFF. CDR3 in DNA: TGTGCCAGCAGTTTCCTAAGACAGGCGGGCACCGGGGAGCTGTTTTTT.

The J gene is TRBJ1-1, the V gene TRBV9; D not resolved. This CDR3 contains 14 residues. Trimming took off 0 bases at V and 2 bases at J, with 8 bases between the two ends. CDR1 is SGDLS, CDR2 YYNGEE, per germline. CDR3 nucleotides: TGTGCCAGCAGCGTAGTAGATGTAAACACTGAAGCTTTCTTT. This codes for CASSVVDVNTEAFF.